This is a list of T cell receptor beta chains from one sample in a study of blood T cells in healthy people across ages. TCRdb re-called the 5' RACE reads with MiXCR, one entry per CDR3 protein. This sample has hundreds of thousands of distinct CDR3 sequences, with around 48% found just once. Sequences were obtained from blood. These receptors all come from a man aged 25-40 years in good health. Each CDR3 is given with its conserved first and last residue. D genes are given only for firm matches. Clone size is not always given. Where it is, it says once, few, many or a class for expanded clones.

v_call,d_call,clone_size,j_call,cdr3_nt,cdr3_aa
TRBV6-6,-,-,TRBJ1-5,TGTGCCAGCAGCCAGCTCGACGGGAATCAGCCCCAGCATTTT,CASSQLDGNQPQHF
TRBV7-6,-,few,TRBJ1-5,TGTGCCAGCAGCTTAGCTACATATAGCGGTAATCAGCCCCAGCATTTT,CASSLATYSGNQPQHF
TRBV7-9,-,-,TRBJ2-1,TGTGCCAGCAGCTTAGCGGTCCCAGGAACTTTGCTCGGTTCCTACAATGAGCAGTTCTTC,CASSLAVPGTLLGSYNEQFF
TRBV10-3,-,-,TRBJ2-7,TGTGCCCGCCCATCCTACGAGCAGTACTTC,CARPSYEQYF
TRBV2,-,-,TRBJ1-2,TGTGCCGATCAAACAGGGAACTATGGCTACACCTTC,CADQTGNYGYTF
TRBV10-3,-,-,TRBJ1-2,TGTGCCATCAGTGCAAGATTAACGGATTATGGCTACACCTTC,CAISARLTDYGYTF
TRBV3-1,-,few,TRBJ2-1,TGTGCCAGCAGCCAAGAGGCAGGGGCTCCGATTGAGCAGTTCTTC,CASSQEAGAPIEQFF
TRBV5-1,-,-,TRBJ2-1,TGCGCCAGCAGCTCCGGCCCGCCATCCTACAATGAGCAGTTCTTC,CASSSGPPSYNEQFF
TRBV7-2,-,-,TRBJ1-6,TGTGCCAGCAGCTTAGTTGGCAGGGGATCACCCCTCCACTTT,CASSLVGRGSPLHF
TRBV11-2,-,-,TRBJ2-1,TGTGCCAGCAGCATCGGACAGCCCGACAATGAGCAGTTCTTC,CASSIGQPDNEQFF
TRBV6-5,-,few,TRBJ2-1,TGTGCCAGCACCAGGAGGGCGAGCTCCTACAATGAGCAGTTCTTC,CASTRRASSYNEQFF
TRBV6-1,-,-,TRBJ2-3,TGTGCCAGCAGTACTTCAGGAGATCCCACAGATACGCAGTATTTT,CASSTSGDPTDTQYF
TRBV10-3,TRBD1,-,TRBJ2-1,TGTGCCATCAGTGAGCCGCCCGGGACAGGAGCCAATGAGCAGTTCTTC,CAISEPPGTGANEQFF
TRBV6-6,TRBD1,-,TRBJ2-1,TGTGCCAGCAGTTATGGGACAGACTACAATGAGCAGTTCTTC,CASSYGTDYNEQFF
TRBV7-2,TRBD1,-,TRBJ1-2,TGTGCCAGCAGCCCTAAAGGGACAGTTTCAATTGGCTACACCTTC,CASSPKGTVSIGYTF
TRBV18,TRBD1,-,TRBJ2-5,TGTGCCAGCTCAGGAGACAGGGTCCAAGAGACCCAGTACTTC,CASSGDRVQETQYF
TRBV15,-,-,TRBJ2-5,TGTGCCACCAGCAGAGACCAGGGGGCGGGGGAGCAGTACTTC,CATSRDQGAGEQYF
TRBV20-1,-,few,TRBJ1-1,TGCAGTGCTAGCAGGGAGAACACTGAAGCTTTCTTT,CSASRENTEAFF
TRBV3-1,TRBD2,once,TRBJ2-7,TGTGCCAGCAGGGTAGCGGGGGGCACCTACAATGAGCAGTACTTC,CASRVAGGTYNEQYF
TRBV6-1,TRBD1,-,TRBJ1-5,TGTGCCAGCAGTGATTACAGGGGGAGCAATCAGCCCCAGCATTTT,CASSDYRGSNQPQHF
TRBV5-1,-,many,TRBJ2-3,TGCGCCAGCAGCTTGGCTATCGCAGATACGCAGTATTTT,CASSLAIADTQYF
TRBV6-2/TRBV6-3,-,-,TRBJ2-1,TGTGCCAGCACGCCGGACGTACTTTCCTACAATGAGCAGTTCTTC,CASTPDVLSYNEQFF
TRBV10-3,TRBD2,-,TRBJ2-3,TGTGCCATCAGTGTAGGCGGGGGGGCCTTAGATACGCAGTATTTT,CAISVGGGALDTQYF
TRBV6-2/TRBV6-3,TRBD2,-,TRBJ2-7,TGTGCCAGCAGCTCTAAATTTCCTAGCGGCGAGCAGTACTTC,CASSSKFPSGEQYF